The source of this TCR beta chain is a study of cytomegalovirus exposure and HLA in healthy donors. Amplification used 60 Vbeta primers and 13 Jbeta primers. Repertoires were generated with immunoSEQ multiplex PCR, while TCRdb's copy carries only in-frame clones and drops some. The sample lists around 130,000 clones; over 60% were seen once. This CDR3 has 15 amino acids. V gave up 3 bases and J gave up 8 bases; unmatched junction bases: 10. The germline gives CDR1 SGHKS, CDR2 YYEKEE (reference sequence). This sequence joins TRBV5-5 and TRBJ1-4; 7 nucleotides align to TRBD1. The sequenced material came from PBMCs. The receptor's source is a human donor in good health. The CDR3 loop is CASSSLRGQTEKLFF. The CDR3 bases are TGTGCCAGCAGCTCCCTCCGGGGACAGACCGAAAAACTGTTTTTT.